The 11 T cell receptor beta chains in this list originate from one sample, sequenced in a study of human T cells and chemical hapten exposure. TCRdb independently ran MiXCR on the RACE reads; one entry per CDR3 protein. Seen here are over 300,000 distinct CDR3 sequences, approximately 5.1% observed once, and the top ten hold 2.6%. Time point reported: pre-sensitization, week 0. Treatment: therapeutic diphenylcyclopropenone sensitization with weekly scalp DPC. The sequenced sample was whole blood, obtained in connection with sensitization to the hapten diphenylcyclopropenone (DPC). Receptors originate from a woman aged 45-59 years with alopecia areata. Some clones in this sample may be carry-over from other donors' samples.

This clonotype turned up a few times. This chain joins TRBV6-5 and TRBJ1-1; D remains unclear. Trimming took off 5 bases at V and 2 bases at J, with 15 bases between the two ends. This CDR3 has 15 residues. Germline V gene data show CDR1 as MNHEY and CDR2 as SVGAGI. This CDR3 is CASSPHGPVNTEAFF. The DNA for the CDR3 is TGTGCCAGCAGTCCCCATGGTCCCGTTAACACTGAAGCTTTCTTT.

The CDR3 nucleotides read TGTGCCAGCAGCTTATCCGGGACAGCCACCGGGGAGCTGTTTTTT. Its translation is CASSLSGTATGELFF. This rearrangement joins TRBV7-2 to TRBJ2-2; TRBD1 matches 7 bases. After removal of 2 bases from V and 4 bases from J, the junction contained 4 bases not matched to a gene. Germline assignment: CDR1 SGHTA and CDR2 FQGNSA. The CDR3 extends over 15 amino acids.

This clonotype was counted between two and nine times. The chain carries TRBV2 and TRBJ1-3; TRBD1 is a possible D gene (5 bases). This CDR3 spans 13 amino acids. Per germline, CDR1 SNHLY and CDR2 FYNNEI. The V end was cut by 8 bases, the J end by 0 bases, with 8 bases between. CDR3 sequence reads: CASQTDSGNTIYF. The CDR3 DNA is TGTGCCAGCCAGACAGACTCTGGAAACACCATATATTTT.

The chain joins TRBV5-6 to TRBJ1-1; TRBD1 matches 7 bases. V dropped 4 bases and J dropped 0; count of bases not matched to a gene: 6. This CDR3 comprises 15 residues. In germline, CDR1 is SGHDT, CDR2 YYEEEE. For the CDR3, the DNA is TGTGCCAGCAGCCCGCCAGGGGGTATGAACACTGAAGCTTTCTTT. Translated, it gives CASSPPGGMNTEAFF.

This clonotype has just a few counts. CDR3 nucleotides: TGTGCCACCAAACGACGGGGAACCGGGGAGCTGTTTTTT. Its translation is CATKRRGTGELFF. V gene TRBV21-1 combines with J gene TRBJ2-2. TRBV21-1 is termed a pseudogene. The CDR3 has 13 amino acids.

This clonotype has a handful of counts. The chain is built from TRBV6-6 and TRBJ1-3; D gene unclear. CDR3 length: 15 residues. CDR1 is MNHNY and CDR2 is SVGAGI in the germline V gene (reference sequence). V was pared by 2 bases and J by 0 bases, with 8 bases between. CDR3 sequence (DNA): TGTGCCAGCAGTTACGGGGATTCCTCTGGAAACACCATATATTTT. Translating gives CASSYGDSSGNTIYF.

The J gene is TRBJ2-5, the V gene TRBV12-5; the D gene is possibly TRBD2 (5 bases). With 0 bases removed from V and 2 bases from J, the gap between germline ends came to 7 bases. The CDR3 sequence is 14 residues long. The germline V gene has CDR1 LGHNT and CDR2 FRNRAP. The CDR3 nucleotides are TGTGCTAGTGGTTTGGTAACGGGGCAAGAGACCCAGTACTTC. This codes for CASGLVTGQETQYF.

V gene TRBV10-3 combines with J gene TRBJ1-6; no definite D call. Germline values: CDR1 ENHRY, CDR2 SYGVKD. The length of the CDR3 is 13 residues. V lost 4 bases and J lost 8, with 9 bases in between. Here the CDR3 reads CAISAAGYSPLHF. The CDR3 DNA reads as TGTGCCATCAGTGCGGCAGGTTATTCACCCCTCCACTTT.

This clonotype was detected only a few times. The CDR3 nucleotides are TGTGCCATCAAGAGGGCGGGCGAGGCCTACGAGCAGTACTTC. It is translated as CAIKRAGEAYEQYF. V usage is TRBV10-3 and J usage is TRBJ2-7; D is possibly TRBD2 (5 bases). This CDR3 spans 14 amino acids. V lost 7 bases and J lost 2, with 15 bases in between. The germline V gene encodes CDR1 ENHRY and CDR2 SYGVKD.

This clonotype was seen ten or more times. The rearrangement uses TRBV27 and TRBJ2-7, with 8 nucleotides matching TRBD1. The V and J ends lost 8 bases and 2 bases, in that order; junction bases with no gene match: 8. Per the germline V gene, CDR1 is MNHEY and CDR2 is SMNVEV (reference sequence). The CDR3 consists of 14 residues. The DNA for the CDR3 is TGTGCCAGCGGACAGGGACTTGCCGCCTACGAGCAGTACTTC. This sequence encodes CASGQGLAAYEQYF.

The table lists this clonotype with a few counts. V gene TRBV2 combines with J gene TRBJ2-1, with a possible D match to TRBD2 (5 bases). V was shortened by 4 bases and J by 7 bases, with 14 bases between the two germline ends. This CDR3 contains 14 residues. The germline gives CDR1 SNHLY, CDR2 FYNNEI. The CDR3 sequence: CASSGNWGENEQFF. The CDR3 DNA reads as TGTGCCAGCAGTGGGAATTGGGGAGAGAATGAGCAGTTCTTC.